The 32 T cell receptor beta chains listed next were all sequenced from one sample in a study of blood T cells in healthy people across ages. Using a J-beta primer mix together with a sample-barcoded 5' primer, a second PCR was run for roughly 6 to 11 cycles. TCRdb fed the 5' RACE reads into MiXCR, producing one record per CDR3 protein. The repertoire has 1,800,000 or so distinct CDR3 sequences, about two fifths of them found once; the top ten carry more than 20%. Sequencing was performed on blood. Receptors originate from a human donor in good health.

This chain links TRBV20-1 with TRBJ2-3; 7 positions match TRBD1. In germline, CDR1 is DFQATT, CDR2 SNEGSKA (reference sequence). CDR3 length equals 14 residues. V lost 3 bases and J lost 8; bases outside the gene matches: 11. CDR3 amino acids: CSARADRADSTQYF. CDR3 bases: TGCAGTGCTAGGGCCGACAGGGCGGATTCTACGCAGTATTTT.

This clonotype has just a few counts. The gene calls are TRBV12-3 or TRBV12-4 and TRBJ2-7; 8 nucleotides align to TRBD2. V gave up 3 bases and J gave up 2 bases; unmatched junction bases: 12. The CDR3 covers 17 residues. This chain's CDR3 is CASSFSVGRGEPYEQYF. Written as DNA, the CDR3 is TGTGCCAGCAGTTTTTCCGTAGGGCGGGGGGAACCCTACGAGCAGTACTTC.

This clonotype was seen at least ten times. The V gene is TRBV29-1, the J gene TRBJ2-7; 8 bases line up with TRBD1. The CDR3 consists of 14 residues. Germline V gene lookup returns CDR1 SQVTM and CDR2 ANQGSEA. V lost 4 bases to trimming and J lost 4 bases; unmatched junction nucleotides: 9. CDR3: CSVGGFTGGYEQYF. CDR3 in DNA: TGCAGCGTTGGGGGTTTTACAGGGGGGTACGAGCAGTACTTC.

V usage is TRBV4-3 and J usage is TRBJ2-3; 9 bases line up with TRBD2. Germline CDR1 LGHNA, CDR2 YSLEER. There are 18 residues in the CDR3. Trimming cost V 3 bases and J 0 bases; bases outside gene matches: 10. The DNA for the CDR3 is TGCGCCAGCAGCCATGGGCGTTGGCGGGGGGGAAGCACAGATACGCAGTATTTT. Protein sequence: CASSHGRWRGGSTDTQYF.

V gene TRBV9 combines with J gene TRBJ2-3; D uncertain. CDR3 length equals 14 residues. CDR1 SGDLS and CDR2 YYNGEE come from the germline V gene. V shed 0 bases and J shed 6 bases, with 11 bases lying between them. The CDR3 protein is CASSVVSTSDTQYF. The CDR3 coding sequence is TGTGCCAGCAGCGTAGTCAGTACTTCCGATACGCAGTATTTT.

This chain joins TRBV6-5 and TRBJ1-1; D gene unclear. The ends were cut back, 7 bases at V and 12 bases at J, with 15 bases in the middle. The CDR3 spans 11 residues. Germline V gene data show CDR1 as MNHEY and CDR2 as SVGAGI. CDR3 residues: CASTLGESSFF. The CDR3 DNA reads TGTGCCAGCACCCTCGGGGAGTCATCTTTCTTT.

The rearrangement joins TRBV3-1 to TRBJ1-5, with D maybe TRBD1 (6 bases). Germline V lookup: CDR1 LGHDT, CDR2 YNNKEL (reference sequence). The CDR3 is made up of 15 amino acids. The V end lost 1 base, the J end lost 7 bases, and 14 bases lay between the germline ends. The DNA of the CDR3 is TGTGCCAGCAGCCAAGGGTTTCACAGGGAACAGCCCCAGCATTTT. It yields the protein CASSQGFHREQPQHF.

This clonotype was recorded a few times. The chain combines TRBV7-9 with TRBJ2-3, with D maybe TRBD2 (6 bases). V was clipped by 10 bases and J by 4 bases, with 21 bases between them. CDR1 is SEHNR and CDR2 is FQNEAQ in the germline V gene (reference sequence). The CDR3 spans 15 residues. CDR3: CATTLTRGNADTQYF. For the CDR3, the DNA is TGTGCCACGACATTAACCCGGGGGAACGCAGATACGCAGTATTTT. Together with reference TRBV7-9 and TRBJ2-3, the CDR3 gives the full variable domain: DTGVSQNPRHKITKRGQNVTFRCDPISEHNRLYWYRQTLGQGPEFLTYFQNEAQLEKSRLLSDRFSAERPKGSFSTLEIQRTEQGDSAMYLCATTLTRGNADTQYFGPGTRLTVL.

To note about this clonotype: This could be a read error, since a much larger clone is one nucleotide away. This rearrangement joins TRBV29-1 to TRBJ2-5; D uncertain. Germline V gene lookup returns CDR1 SQVTM and CDR2 ANQGSEA. The CDR3 contains 13 residues. V was pared by 4 bases and J by 2 bases, with 11 bases between. This chain's CDR3 is CSVVEGRQETQYF. The CDR3 DNA reads TGCAGCGTTGTAGAAGGGCGGCAAGAGACCCAGTACTTC.

This clonotype was found many times. V usage is TRBV3-1 and J usage is TRBJ1-2; no clear D gene. The CDR3 runs to 14 residues. V lost 0 bases and J 4 bases, leaving 9 bases between the germline ends. Germline CDR1 and CDR2: LGHDT and YNNKEL (reference sequence). The CDR3 loop is CASSQDPGTYGYTF. CDR3 coding DNA: TGTGCCAGCAGCCAAGACCCGGGAACCTATGGCTACACCTTC.

This chain uses TRBV7-6 with TRBJ2-5; 9 positions match TRBD2. Germline trimming cut 3 bases from V and 4 bases from J; bases unmatched to any gene: 9. The CDR3 length is 16 residues. Germline CDR1 reads SGHVS; CDR2 reads FNYEAQ. Written as DNA, the CDR3 is TGTGCCAGCAGCTTGGCGGGGCGGGGGGGCGTAGAGACCCAGTACTTC. It codes for CASSLAGRGGVETQYF.

The chain joins TRBV5-1 to TRBJ2-2, with 8 bases lining up with TRBD2. The CDR3 totals 17 residues. The V gene's germline CDR1 is SGHRS and CDR2 YFSETQ. The V and J ends lost 3 bases and 6 bases, in that order; junction bases with no gene match: 13. The CDR3 sequence is CASSSLLSGGASGELFF. The CDR3 DNA is TGCGCCAGCAGCTCCCTCCTTTCCGGGGGGGCTTCCGGGGAGCTGTTTTTT.

This clonotype was picked up a small number of times. The rearrangement links TRBV5-1 to TRBJ1-1; D is ambiguous. Germline CDR1 and CDR2: SGHRS and YFSETQ. The CDR3 sequence is 11 residues long. V gave up 4 bases and J gave up 7 bases, with 8 bases separating them. The CDR3 is CASSHQYEAFF. The DNA of the CDR3 is TGCGCCAGCAGCCACCAATATGAAGCTTTCTTT.

The sample holds many counts of this clonotype. The V gene is TRBV20-1, the J gene TRBJ2-5, with D unresolved. Trimming took 0 bases from V and 1 from J, leaving 12 bases between them. Germline V gene lookup returns CDR1 DFQATT and CDR2 SNEGSKA (reference sequence). CDR3 length: 15 amino acids. CDR3 sequence (DNA): TGCAGTGCTAGAGATGCGGCTAGTTCCCAAGAGACCCAGTACTTC. It is translated as CSARDAASSQETQYF.

This clonotype was found many times. The chain employs TRBV12-3 or TRBV12-4 and TRBJ2-1, with D maybe TRBD1 (6 bases). V was clipped by 3 bases and J by 0 bases, with 9 bases between them. The CDR3 spans 15 residues. CDR3 nucleotide sequence: TGTGCCAGCAGTTTTGGGGACACCTCCTACAATGAGCAGTTCTTC. It yields the protein CASSFGDTSYNEQFF.

The chain joins TRBV20-1 to TRBJ2-4, with a tentative D call TRBD1 (6 bases). In germline, CDR1 is DFQATT, CDR2 SNEGSKA (reference sequence). With 4 bases removed from V and 1 base from J, the gap between germline ends came to 17 bases. This CDR3 is 16 amino acids long. DNA for the CDR3: TGCAGTGCTACCCAACTCGACAGGCTGGCCAAAAACATTCAGTACTTC. Translating it yields CSATQLDRLAKNIQYF.

The count of this clonotype is one. The V and J genes are TRBV4-1 and TRBJ2-4; TRBD2 matches 7 bases. CDR1 and CDR2 (germline): MGHRA, YSYEKL. Trimming took 0 bases from V and 13 from J; bases not matched to a gene: 12. The CDR3 consists of 15 residues. This CDR3 reads CASSQDRLAVGEQYF. For the CDR3, the DNA is TGCGCCAGCAGCCAAGATCGGCTAGCGGTAGGGGAGCAGTACTTC.

This clonotype was detected many times. The chain couples TRBV12-3 or TRBV12-4 to TRBJ1-2; D remains unclear. The CDR3 loop spans 13 amino acids. V gave up 6 bases and J gave up 3 bases, with 11 bases separating them. The CDR3 DNA sequence: TGTGCCAGCAGCTTGGAAGGGTACTATGGCTACACCTTC. Translated: CASSLEGYYGYTF.

The chain joins TRBV6-2 or TRBV6-3 to TRBJ2-3; 8 bases are a match to TRBD1. V was clipped by 5 bases and J by 0 bases; unmatched bases: 7. Germline V gives CDR1 MNHEY, CDR2 SVGEGT. This CDR3 has 16 amino acids. The CDR3 bases are TGTGCCAGCAGTCCACGGGGACAGGTTAGCACAGATACGCAGTATTTT. Its protein is CASSPRGQVSTDTQYF.

This clonotype came up a few times. V is TRBV7-9 and J is TRBJ1-2, with 7 bases that match TRBD1. With V trimmed by 7 bases and J by 0 bases, 8 bases remained unmatched. CDR3 size: 15 residues. The germline gives CDR1 SEHNR, CDR2 FQNEAQ (reference sequence). Here the CDR3 DNA reads TGTGCCAGCACCCACTGGGACAGAGCTAACTATGGCTACACCTTC. This translates into CASTHWDRANYGYTF. Full variable domain (rest looked up from reference TRBV7-9 and TRBJ1-2): DTGVSQNPRHKITKRGQNVTFRCDPISEHNRLYWYRQTLGQGPEFLTYFQNEAQLEKSRLLSDRFSAERPKGSFSTLEIQRTEQGDSAMYLCASTHWDRANYGYTFGSGTRLTVV.

Ten or more counts support this clonotype. The genes are TRBV2 and TRBJ2-1, with TRBD2 matching over 8 bases. V was pared by 4 bases and J by 6 bases, with 5 bases of the junction left unmatched. Germline CDR1 SNHLY, CDR2 FYNNEI. This CDR3 has 14 residues. The CDR3: CASSVVRGANEQFF. CDR3 in DNA: TGTGCCAGCAGTGTAGTGCGGGGGGCCAATGAGCAGTTCTTC.

This clonotype was detected a few times. The rearrangement uses TRBV29-1 and TRBJ1-2, with D maybe TRBD1 (5 bases). In germline, CDR1 is SQVTM, CDR2 ANQGSEA. The CDR3 is made up of 12 amino acids. Trimming shortened V by 7 bases and J by 4 bases, and 13 bases separated the two germline ends. The CDR3 nucleotides read TGCAGCGGAGTGCAGGGTTCCTATGGCTACACCTTC. The encoded protein is CSGVQGSYGYTF.

This clonotype was observed a handful of times. The gene calls are TRBV7-8 and TRBJ1-4; D may be TRBD1 (5 bases). V lost 5 bases and J 8 bases, leaving 18 bases between the germline ends. The CDR3 runs 15 residues. Germline V lookup: CDR1 SGHVS, CDR2 FQNEAQ. The CDR3 coding sequence is TGTGCCAGCAGCCCCGACGGGCCGAGGGGAGAAAAACTGTTTTTT. Translation: CASSPDGPRGEKLFF.

V and J are TRBV15 and TRBJ1-2; a possible D gene is TRBD1 (5 bases). The CDR3 contains 14 residues. The V and J ends lost 2 bases and 6 bases respectively, with 13 bases between them. Germline V gene data show CDR1 as LNHNV and CDR2 as YYDKDF (reference sequence). Here the CDR3 reads CATSRIDEGDGYTF. CDR3 DNA: TGTGCCACCAGCAGAATCGACGAAGGGGATGGCTACACCTTC.

This CDR3 reads CSATGYYEQFF. CDR3 bases: TGCAGTGCTACGGGATACTACGAGCAGTTCTTC. The chain has TRBV20-1 and TRBJ2-1, with a weak D call TRBD2 (5 bases). This CDR3 spans 11 amino acids. Trimming shortened V by 4 bases and J by 10 bases, and 11 bases separated the two germline ends. Per germline, CDR1 DFQATT and CDR2 SNEGSKA (reference sequence).

V usage is TRBV28 and J usage is TRBJ2-3; a weak D match, TRBD1 (5 bases). CDR3 length equals 16 residues. Trimming left V 3 bases short and J 4 bases short, with 17 bases between. Per germline, CDR1 MDHEN and CDR2 SYDVKM. Here the CDR3 DNA reads TGTGCCAGCAGTTTCGGTGGGGCACGGCTCCCAGATACGCAGTATTTT. This encodes CASSFGGARLPDTQYF.

This clonotype was observed a few times. The V and J genes are TRBV27 and TRBJ1-4; 9 bases align to TRBD1. The CDR3 is 14 residues long. Germline loops: CDR1 MNHEY, CDR2 SMNVEV (reference sequence). Trimming removed 4 bases from V and 10 bases from J; junction bases left unmatched: 7. The CDR3 region is CASSWGQGLGKLFF. The CDR3 DNA reads as TGTGCCAGCAGTTGGGGACAGGGATTGGGAAAACTGTTTTTT.

The chain combines TRBV12-3 or TRBV12-4 with TRBJ2-6; no reliable D call. This CDR3 region has 13 residues. V was trimmed by 8 bases and J by 2 bases, leaving 7 bases between them. The CDR3 protein is CASYSPGANVLTF. The CDR3 DNA reads as TGTGCCAGCTATTCCCCTGGGGCCAACGTCCTGACTTTC.

This clonotype was picked up a small number of times. V is TRBV3-1 and J is TRBJ1-3; D is unclear. CDR3 size: 10 residues. V lost 0 bases, J lost 11 bases, and 2 bases lay in between. Germline CDR1 and CDR2: LGHDT and YNNKEL (reference sequence). The CDR3 region is CASSQDSIYF. For the CDR3, the DNA is TGTGCCAGCAGCCAAGACTCCATATATTTT.

V is TRBV6-1 and J is TRBJ2-7, with a weak D call TRBD1 (6 bases). The J call may be mistaken, given a closer DNA end match to TRBJ2-5. Germline CDR1 is MNHNS and CDR2 is SASEGT. The CDR3 is made up of 17 amino acids. The CDR3 bases are TGTGCCAGCAGTATGAATGTACAGGGTGTCATCCAAGAGACCCAGTACTTC. It translates to CASSMNVQGVIQETQYF.

J is TRBJ2-1 and V is TRBV6-1; no definite D call. CDR1 is MNHNS and CDR2 is SASEGT in the germline V gene. This CDR3 has 15 amino acids. V lost 4 bases and J lost 3, with 13 bases in between. CDR3 protein: CASSVARPNYNEQFF. CDR3 nucleotides: TGTGCCAGCAGTGTCGCCCGACCTAACTACAATGAGCAGTTCTTC.

This chain connects TRBV4-2 to TRBJ2-1, with TRBD2 matching 8 bases. The CDR3 extends over 16 amino acids. J lost 8 bases, V lost 0 bases, and 9 bases had no gene match. From germline, CDR1 is LGHNA and CDR2 YNFKEQ. The CDR3 nucleotides are TGTGCCAGCAGCCAAGAGTGGAGCGGGGGTATCGATGAGCAGTTCTTC. Amino acids: CASSQEWSGGIDEQFF.